This T cell receptor (beta chain) was identified in a study of neoadjuvant anti-PD-1 for oral cavity cancer. Study-wide background: Patients mostly received three to four biweekly nivolumab doses at 3 mg/kg before surgery.

Sequencing used immunoSEQ multiplex PCR; TCRdb keeps in-frame clones, though not all of them. The data contain about 12,000 clones, 55% to 70% of them seen just once; the ten biggest clones take up nearly 7%. This clone appeared a few times. CDR3 size: 14 residues. V was trimmed by 4 bases and J by 4 bases, leaving 12 bases between them. From germline, CDR1 is SGHDT and CDR2 YYEEEE. The TCR originated in a person between 40 and 85 years old with oral cavity squamous cell carcinoma. The donor label of this sample is uncertain. The chain uses TRBV5-6 and TRBJ2-1; a possible D gene is TRBD1 (6 bases). The material was tumor tissue, obtained before nivolumab (anti-PD-1) treatment. The CDR3 sequence: CASSHPDRYNEQFF. In nucleotides, the CDR3 is TGTGCCAGCAGCCACCCGGACAGATACAATGAGCAGTTCTTC.